This T cell receptor beta chain was sequenced during a study of blood T cells in healthy people across ages. Study observations and caveats: Naive CD4+ cells and diversity were both higher in long-lived donors than in aged donors. Roughly linearly, TCR beta diversity per million T cells fell as age increased.

On this clonotype itself: Its antigen is unknown.

The authors ran a second PCR of about 6 to 11 cycles using a sample-barcoded 5' primer and a J-beta primer mix. Every cDNA was tagged by a template-switch adaptor with 12 random nucleotides. MiXCR, applied by TCRdb to the 5' RACE reads, yields one record per CDR3 protein. The sample carries about 1.5 million distinct CDR3 sequences, 40% to 45% recorded once. For every donor, a draw yielded roughly 10 milliliters of peripheral blood. Sequencing was done on a sample of blood. The sequence came from a woman younger than 30 in good health.

The CDR3 protein is CSAARDSSYNEQFF. CDR3 nucleotide sequence: TGCAGTGCTGCCCGGGACTCCTCCTACAATGAGCAGTTCTTC. The V gene is TRBV20-1, the J gene TRBJ2-1; possibly TRBD2 for D (6 bases). This CDR3 has 14 residues. CDR1 and CDR2 (germline): DFQATT, SNEGSKA (reference sequence). Trimming shortened V by 5 bases and J by 0 bases, and 11 bases separated the two germline ends.